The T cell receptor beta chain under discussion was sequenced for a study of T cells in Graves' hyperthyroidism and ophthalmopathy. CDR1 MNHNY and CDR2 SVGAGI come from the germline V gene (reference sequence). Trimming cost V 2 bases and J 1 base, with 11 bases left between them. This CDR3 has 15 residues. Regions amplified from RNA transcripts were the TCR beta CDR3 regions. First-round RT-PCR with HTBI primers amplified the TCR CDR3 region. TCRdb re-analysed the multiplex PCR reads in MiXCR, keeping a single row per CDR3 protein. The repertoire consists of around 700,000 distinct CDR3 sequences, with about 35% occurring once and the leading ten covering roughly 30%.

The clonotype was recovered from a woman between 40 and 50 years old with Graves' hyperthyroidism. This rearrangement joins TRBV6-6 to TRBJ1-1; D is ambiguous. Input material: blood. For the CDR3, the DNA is TGTGCCAGCAGTTACGATATCGGAGCGAACACTGAAGCTTTCTTT. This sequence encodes CASSYDIGANTEAFF.